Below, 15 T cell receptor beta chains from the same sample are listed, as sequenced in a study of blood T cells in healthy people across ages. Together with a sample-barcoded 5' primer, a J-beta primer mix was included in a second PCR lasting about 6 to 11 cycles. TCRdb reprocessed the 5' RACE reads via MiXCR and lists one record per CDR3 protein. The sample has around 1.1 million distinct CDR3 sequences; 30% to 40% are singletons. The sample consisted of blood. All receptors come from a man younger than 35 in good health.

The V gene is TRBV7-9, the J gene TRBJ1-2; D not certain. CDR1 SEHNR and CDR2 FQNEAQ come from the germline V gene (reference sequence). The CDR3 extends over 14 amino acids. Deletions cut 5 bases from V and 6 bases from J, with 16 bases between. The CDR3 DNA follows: TGTGCCAGCAGCCTTACTCAGGCATTTCATGGCTACACCTTC. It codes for CASSLTQAFHGYTF. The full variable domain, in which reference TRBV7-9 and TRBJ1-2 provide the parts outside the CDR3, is DTGVSQNPRHKITKRGQNVTFRCDPISEHNRLYWYRQTLGQGPEFLTYFQNEAQLEKSRLLSDRFSAERPKGSFSTLEIQRTEQGDSAMYLCASSLTQAFHGYTFGSGTRLTVV.

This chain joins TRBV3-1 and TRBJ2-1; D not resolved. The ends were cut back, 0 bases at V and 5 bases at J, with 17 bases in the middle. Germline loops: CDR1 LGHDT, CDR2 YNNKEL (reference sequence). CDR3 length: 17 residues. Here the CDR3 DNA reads TGTGCCAGCAGCCAAGAGGGTAGAGGCTTCTTCCACAATGAGCAGTTCTTC. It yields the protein CASSQEGRGFFHNEQFF.

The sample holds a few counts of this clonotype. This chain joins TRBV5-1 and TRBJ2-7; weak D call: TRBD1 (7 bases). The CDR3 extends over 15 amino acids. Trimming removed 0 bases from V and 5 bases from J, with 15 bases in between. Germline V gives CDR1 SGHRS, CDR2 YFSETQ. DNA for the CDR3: TGCGCCAGCAGCTTGGATCAGGGGGAGGTCCACGAGCAGTACTTC. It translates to CASSLDQGEVHEQYF.

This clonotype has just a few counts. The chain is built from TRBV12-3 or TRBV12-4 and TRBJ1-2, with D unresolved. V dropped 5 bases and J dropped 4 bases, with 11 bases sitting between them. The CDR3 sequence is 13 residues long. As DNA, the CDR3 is TGTGCCAGCAGTCCCGGACGGGTCTATGGCTACACCTTC. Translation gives CASSPGRVYGYTF.

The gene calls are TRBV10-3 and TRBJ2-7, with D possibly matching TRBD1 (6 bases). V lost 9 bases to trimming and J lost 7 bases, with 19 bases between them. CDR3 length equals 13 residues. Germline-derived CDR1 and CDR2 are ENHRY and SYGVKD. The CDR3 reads CAIRDMEVGEQYF. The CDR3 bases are TGTGCCATTCGGGACATGGAAGTGGGGGAGCAGTACTTC.

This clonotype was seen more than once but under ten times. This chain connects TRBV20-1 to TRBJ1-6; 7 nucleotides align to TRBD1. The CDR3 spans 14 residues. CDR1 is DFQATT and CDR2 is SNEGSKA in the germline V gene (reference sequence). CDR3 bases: TGCAGCACCAGGGGGGACTCCTATAATTCACCCCTCCACTTT. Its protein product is CSTRGDSYNSPLHF.

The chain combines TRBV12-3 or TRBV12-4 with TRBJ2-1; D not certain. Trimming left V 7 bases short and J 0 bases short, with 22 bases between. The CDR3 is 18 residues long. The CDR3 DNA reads TGTGCCAGCACCTTAGGTTGGGCAGTTGGTACCTCCTACAATGAGCAGTTCTTC. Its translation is CASTLGWAVGTSYNEQFF.

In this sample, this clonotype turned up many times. Written as DNA, the CDR3 is TGCGCCAGCAGCCAAGATTTTGGGCTCTATGGCTACACCTTC. The encoded protein is CASSQDFGLYGYTF. The genes are TRBV4-3 and TRBJ1-2; D ambiguous. CDR1 is LGHNA and CDR2 is YSLEER in the germline V gene. The CDR3 totals 14 residues. V was trimmed by 0 bases and J by 4 bases, leaving 9 bases between them.

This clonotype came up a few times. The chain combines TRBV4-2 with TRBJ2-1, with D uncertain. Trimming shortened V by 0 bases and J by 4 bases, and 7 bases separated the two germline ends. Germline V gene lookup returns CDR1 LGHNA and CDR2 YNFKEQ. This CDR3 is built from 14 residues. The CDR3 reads CASSQETSYNEQFF. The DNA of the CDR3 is TGTGCCAGCAGCCAAGAAACCTCTTACAATGAGCAGTTCTTC.

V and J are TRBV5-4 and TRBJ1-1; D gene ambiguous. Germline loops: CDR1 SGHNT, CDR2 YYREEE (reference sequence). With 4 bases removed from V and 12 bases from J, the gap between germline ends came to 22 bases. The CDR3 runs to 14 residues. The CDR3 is CASSPDTLLSRSFF. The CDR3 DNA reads TGTGCCAGCAGCCCCGACACTCTTTTGTCTCGTTCTTTCTTT.

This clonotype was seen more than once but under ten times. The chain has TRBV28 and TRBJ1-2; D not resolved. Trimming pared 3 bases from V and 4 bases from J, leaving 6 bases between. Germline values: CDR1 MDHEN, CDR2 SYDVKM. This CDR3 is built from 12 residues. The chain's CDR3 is CASSLNTYGYTF. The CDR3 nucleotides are TGTGCCAGCAGTTTGAACACCTATGGCTACACCTTC.

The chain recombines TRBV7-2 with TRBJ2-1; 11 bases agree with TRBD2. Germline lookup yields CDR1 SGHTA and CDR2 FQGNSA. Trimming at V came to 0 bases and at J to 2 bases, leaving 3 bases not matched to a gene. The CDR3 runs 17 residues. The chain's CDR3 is CASSLAASGGPYNEQFF. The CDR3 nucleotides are TGTGCCAGCAGCTTAGCGGCTAGCGGGGGGCCCTACAATGAGCAGTTCTTC.

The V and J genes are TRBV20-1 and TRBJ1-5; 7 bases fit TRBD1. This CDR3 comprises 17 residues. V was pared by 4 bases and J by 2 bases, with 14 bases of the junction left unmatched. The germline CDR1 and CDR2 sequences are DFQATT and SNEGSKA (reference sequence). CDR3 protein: CSAKDSPDRWGNQPQHF. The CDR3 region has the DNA TGCAGTGCTAAGGACAGCCCGGACAGGTGGGGCAATCAGCCCCAGCATTTT.

The CDR3 reads CASSTRDRGDEQYF. The CDR3 nucleotides are TGTGCCAGCAGTACCCGGGACAGGGGGGACGAGCAGTACTTC. The chain carries TRBV6-5 and TRBJ2-7; 11 bases fit TRBD1. The CDR3 extends over 14 amino acids. V lost 5 bases, J lost 5 bases, and 5 bases stayed unmatched. The germline V gene has CDR1 MNHEY and CDR2 SVGAGI.

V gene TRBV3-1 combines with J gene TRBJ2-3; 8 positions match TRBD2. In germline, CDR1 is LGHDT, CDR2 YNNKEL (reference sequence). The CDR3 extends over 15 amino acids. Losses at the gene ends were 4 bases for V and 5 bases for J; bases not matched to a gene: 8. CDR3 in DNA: TGTGCCAGCAGCCCGCGGGGGGCAGGGGTAGATACGCAGTATTTT. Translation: CASSPRGAGVDTQYF.